This T cell receptor beta chain emerged from a study of cytomegalovirus exposure and HLA in healthy donors. Germline-derived CDR1 and CDR2 are SGHTS and YDEGEE. Trimming took off 0 bases at V and 4 bases at J, with 11 bases between the two ends. The CDR3 is 14 amino acids. Use of 60 Vbeta and 13 Jbeta primers characterized the PCR. Libraries were prepared by immunoSEQ multiplex PCR; TCRdb keeps only in-frame clonotypes and omits some of them. The data hold 150,000 to 200,000 clones, with about 80% observed a single time. The chain links TRBV5-8 to TRBJ2-7; TRBD1 might be the D (6 bases). The material sequenced was PBMCs. This sequence originates from a woman between 45 and 65 years old in good health and CMV-seropositive. As DNA, the CDR3 is TGTGCCAGCAGCTTGGCAGGGGCCCCGTACGAGCAGTACTTC. Its protein is CASSLAGAPYEQYF.